Listed below are T cell receptor beta chains from one sample, sequenced in a study of T cells in tuberculosis. TCRdb's copy holds only in-frame clones and misses some; the assay was immunoSEQ multiplex PCR. Among 61,000 or so clones listed, about four fifths were seen once. Sequencing was done on a sample of CD1b-GMM tetramer-negative cells sorted from PBMCs. The receptors were gathered from an adult woman with latent tuberculosis. Both conserved end residues are part of each CDR3. The D gene is left open where the match is weak. A row's size may be missing; if present it is once, few, many or a size class.

.,TRBV5-6,few,TRBJ2-7,TGTGCCAGCAGCTTGAGCAGGGCATACGAGCAGTACTTC,CASSLSRAYEQYF
.,TRBV12-5,.,TRBJ1-1,TGTGCTAGTGGTTTGTGGGGGGGCGAAGCTTTCTTT,CASGLWGGEAFF
.,TRBV28,.,TRBJ2-7,TGTGCCAGTGGCGGTTCGGACGAGCAGTACTTC,CASGGSDEQYF
.,TRBV5-6,few,TRBJ1-1,TGTGCCAGCAGGAAGGGGCCGACTGAAGCTTTCTTT,CASRKGPTEAFF
.,TRBV19,.,TRBJ2-1,TGTGCCAGTAGAGACTCCGGGACAAGCCCCTACAATGAGCAGTTCTTC,CASRDSGTSPYNEQFF
TRBD2,TRBV2,.,TRBJ2-3,TGTGCCAGCAGTGTCGGGGGCGGGAGGGCTGGGACAGATACGCAGTATTTT,CASSVGGGRAGTDTQYF
TRBD2,TRBV28,.,TRBJ2-2,TGTGCCAGCAGTTTAGTAAGCGGGAGGGCGAACACCGGGGAGCTGTTTTTT,CASSLVSGRANTGELFF
.,TRBV18,once,TRBJ1-1,TGTGCCAGCTCACCAGCAGCAGGGCCGAACACTGAAGCTTTCTTT,CASSPAAGPNTEAFF
TRBD1,TRBV9,.,TRBJ1-2,TGTGCCAGCAGCGTGGGGACAGCCTCCGATGGCTACACCTTC,CASSVGTASDGYTF
TRBD2,TRBV28,.,TRBJ2-7,TGTGCCAGCAGTTTATACGGGACTAACGGCGAGCAGTACTTC,CASSLYGTNGEQYF
TRBD2,TRBV6-6,.,TRBJ2-1,TGTGCCAGCTCTAGGGCGGGGGCCTACAATGAGCAGTTCTTC,CASSRAGAYNEQFF
.,TRBV19,.,TRBJ1-2,TGTGCCAGTAGTATAAGTGGAAGAGGGTTGGATGGCTACACCTTC,CASSISGRGLDGYTF
.,TRBV7-3,once,TRBJ2-2,TGTGCCAGCAGCTTAAAGGTGACAGGAGCCCGGCAAGCGAACACCGGGGAGCTGTTTTTT,CASSLKVTGARQANTGELFF
TRBD2,TRBV2,.,TRBJ2-1,TGTGCCAGCAGTCCCTCGCTAGCGGGGGGTGACAATGAGCAGTTCTTC,CASSPSLAGGDNEQFF
TRBD2,TRBV7-3,.,TRBJ2-7,TGTGCCAGCAGCTCGGGACTAAGGGAGCAGTACTTC,CASSSGLREQYF
.,TRBV28,.,TRBJ2-7,TGTGCCAGCAGGTCGGACCGGGACAAAGAGTACTTC,CASRSDRDKEYF
TRBD2,TRBV6-5,.,TRBJ2-1,TGTGCCAGCAGTTTCCTTAGGACTAGCGGGAACAATGAGCAGTTCTTC,CASSFLRTSGNNEQFF
.,TRBV28,.,TRBJ1-2,TGTGCCAGCAGTTTCGTCCCTCCAGCTAACTATGGCTACACCTTC,CASSFVPPANYGYTF
.,TRBV18,.,TRBJ2-7,TGTGCCAGCCTGGGTCGGTCGGCAGGGATGGGAGAGCAGTACTTC,CASLGRSAGMGEQYF
TRBD1,TRBV18,.,TRBJ1-1,TGTGCCAGCTCACCAGTGACAGGGGAACGAGCTGAAGCTTTCTTT,CASSPVTGERAEAFF
TRBD1,TRBV28,.,TRBJ1-2,TGTGCCAGCAGTCGCCGGAAACGACAGGGGGGCGATGGCTACACCTTC,CASSRRKRQGGDGYTF
.,TRBV11-3,.,TRBJ2-7,TGTGCCAGCAGCTTAGCAGGGAAATACTCCTACGAGCAGTACTTC,CASSLAGKYSYEQYF
.,TRBV25-1,.,TRBJ1-1,TGTGCCAGCAGTGAATCTGGGCCCACTGAAGCTTTCTTT,CASSESGPTEAFF
.,TRBV7-8,.,TRBJ1-1,TGTGCCAGCAGCTTAGTTTGGTGGCAGGTGAACACTGAAGCTTTCTTT,CASSLVWWQVNTEAFF
.,TRBV2,.,TRBJ2-1,TGTGCCAGCAGTGAAATGGGGAGCTCCTACAATGAGCAGTTCTTC,CASSEMGSSYNEQFF
TRBD1,TRBV19,.,TRBJ2-1,TGTGCCAGTAGTATACTCAAACAGGGGATGGGTGAGCAGTTCTTC,CASSILKQGMGEQFF
.,TRBV18,.,TRBJ1-4,TGTGCCAGCTCACCTATCAGACAGGCGGCTAATGAAAAACTGTTTTTT,CASSPIRQAANEKLFF
.,TRBV29-1,.,TRBJ2-6,TGCAGCGCTAGGGGAGGTGGGGCCAACGTCCTGACTTTC,CSARGGGANVLTF
.,TRBV21-1,.,TRBJ2-5,TGTGCCAGCAGCAATTTCTCTGGACAGGGGGGGAAGGAGACCCAGTACTTC,CASSNFSGQGGKETQYF
.,TRBV28,.,TRBJ1-2,TGTGCCAGCAGTTTACCAGGAACATATGGCTACACCTTC,CASSLPGTYGYTF
.,TRBV9,.,TRBJ2-1,TGTGCCAGCAGCGTAGCGGGAGAACGGTGGGAGCAGTTCTTC,CASSVAGERWEQFF
.,TRBV2,.,TRBJ1-5,TGTGCCAGCGCCTCCTCACAGGGTTACAATCAGCCCCAGCATTTT,CASASSQGYNQPQHF
.,TRBV5-5,.,TRBJ2-7,TGTGCCAGCAGCGGGGGGGACATCCACTACGAGCAGTACTTC,CASSGGDIHYEQYF
.,TRBV14,.,TRBJ2-7,TGTGCCAGCAGCCAAGATTACCAAGAGAGGGACGAGCAGTACTTC,CASSQDYQERDEQYF
TRBD1,TRBV19,.,TRBJ1-1,TGTGCCAGTAGCCAACAGGGGAGGAACACTGAAGCTTTCTTT,CASSQQGRNTEAFF
.,TRBV11-2,.,TRBJ2-7,TGTGCCAGCAGCTTAACATACGAGCAGTACTTC,CASSLTYEQYF
.,TRBV9,few,TRBJ1-4,TGTGCCAGCAGCGCCTCTCCGGAGGGAAATGAAAAACTGTTTTTT,CASSASPEGNEKLFF
.,TRBV5-1,few,TRBJ1-2,TGCGCCAGCAGCTTGGAGCCTGCTAACTATGGCTACACCTTC,CASSLEPANYGYTF
.,TRBV28,.,TRBJ1-2,TGTGCCAGCCTCAGTCCCGGAGGAGCTAACTATGGCTACACCTTC,CASLSPGGANYGYTF
.,TRBV2,few,TRBJ2-3,TGTGCCAGCAGGGAGTTTCCCACAGATACGCAGTATTTT,CASREFPTDTQYF
.,TRBV7-9,.,TRBJ1-1,TGTGCCAGCAGCACCCACCCGGGAGCTGAAGCTTTCTTT,CASSTHPGAEAFF
TRBD2,TRBV2,.,TRBJ2-6,TGTGCCAGCAGGGGGGGGGTAGGGAATGGGGCCAACGTCCTGACTTTC,CASRGGVGNGANVLTF
.,TRBV27,once,TRBJ2-1,TGTGCCAGCAGTTCTGGACTTCCCCAGGCGTTCTTC,CASSSGLPQAFF